This T cell receptor beta chain derives from a study of identical twins. Of note for this clonotype: Antigen specificity is unknown.

General study points: Abundant beta clonotypes from cord blood bore fewer insertions; memory repertoires lacked this pattern. Low generation-probability sequences were in excess among twin-shared out-of-frame alpha sequences.

The V end was cut by 3 bases, the J end by 4 bases, with 15 bases between. The CDR3 covers 15 residues. TCRdb called the 5' RACE reads again in MiXCR, with one record for every CDR3 protein. The sample gives hundreds of thousands of distinct CDR3 sequences, 18% of which show up once; less than 15% is in the top ten. This sample was also put to use in a study of T cells expressing NK-cell markers. That source reports: Sequencing of TCR beta repertoires drew on sorted CD3+CD56+NKG2C+, CD3+CD56+NKG2C- and CD3+CD56-NKG2C+ T cells.

The chain has TRBV12-3 or TRBV12-4 and TRBJ2-5; D is perhaps TRBD2 (6 bases). The source is a woman aged 18 to 35 in good health. The sequencing sample was made of PBMCs. As DNA, the CDR3 is TGTGCCAGCAGTTTTGGAGGGATTATTGGAGAGACCCAGTACTTC. It encodes CASSFGGIIGETQYF.